This entry is about one T cell receptor (beta chain). Antigen specificity is unknown. This entry comes from a study of shared clonotypes between healthy human individuals. This CDR3 contains 16 residues. Trimming at V came to 4 bases and at J to 0 bases, leaving 8 bases not matched to a gene. Germline loops: CDR1 MGHRA, CDR2 YSYEKL. Whole-study results and caveats: A handful of donors shared approximately 5% of their naive CD4 clonotypes.

A deep-level run was used for the assay. Each sorted subset replicate got 200 ng genomic DNA, tens of thousands of genomes. Libraries were prepared by immunoSEQ multiplex PCR; TCRdb keeps only in-frame clonotypes and omits some of them. The top ten hold more than 0.1% of the sample, which has 2 million to 2.5 million clones, 90% to 95% seen once. This TCR was sampled from a young man in good health. This chain connects TRBV4-1 to TRBJ2-7, with 8 bases that match TRBD1. The sample taken for sequencing was naive CD4+ T cells sorted from blood. Subset meaning: CD45RA+ positively selected. The DNA for the CDR3 is TGCGCCAGCAGCCGTATGACAGGGGAGCCCTCCTACGAGCAGTACTTC. This sequence encodes CASSRMTGEPSYEQYF.